The 5 T cell receptor beta chains reported below all come from one sample, sequenced in a study of T-cell memory formation after mild COVID-19. One entry per CDR3 protein results from TCRdb running MiXCR on the 5' RACE reads. This table has about 560,000 distinct CDR3 sequences, roughly 20% appearing once. Sequencing was done on a sample of PBMCs or a T cell subset sorted from them (not recorded which). The source of these receptors is an adult woman who had mild COVID-19 (a few samples of this study predate the infection). Cell type and time point are not known.

The sample holds many counts of this clonotype. The chain carries TRBV29-1 and TRBJ2-7; D tentatively fits TRBD1 or TRBD2 (5 bases each). CDR3 length: 13 residues. Germline CDR1 and CDR2: SQVTM and ANQGSEA. V lost 7 bases and J 0 bases, leaving 13 bases between the germline ends. The CDR3 nucleotides are TGCAGCGCTCTGCCTGGGGGCTCCTACGAGCAGTACTTC. Its protein product is CSALPGGSYEQYF.

The V and J genes are TRBV5-6 and TRBJ2-2; D might be TRBD2 (6 bases). Looked up from germline, CDR1 is SGHDT and CDR2 is YYEEEE. The CDR3 contains 16 residues. V was pared by 3 bases and J by 5 bases, with 17 bases between. The CDR3 loop is CASSSLAEQRTGELFF. CDR3 DNA sequence: TGTGCCAGCAGCTCTTTAGCGGAACAGAGGACCGGGGAGCTGTTTTTT.

The rearrangement links TRBV7-2 to TRBJ2-7; D remains unclear. Trimming shortened V by 5 bases and J by 3 bases, and 23 bases separated the two germline ends. The germline CDR1 and CDR2 sequences are SGHTA and FQGNSA. The CDR3 is 17 residues long. The CDR3 nucleotides are TGTGCCAGCAGCCCCGCTTGGCCATTTGGTGCGTTCTACGAGCAGTACTTC. This gives the protein CASSPAWPFGAFYEQYF. Based on the CDR3 plus reference TRBV7-2 and TRBJ2-7, the full variable domain is GAGVSQSPSNKVTEKGKDVELRCDPISGHTALYWYRQSLGQGLEFLIYFQGNSAPDKSGLPSDRFSAERTGGSVSTLTIQRTQQEDSAVYLCASSPAWPFGAFYEQYFGPGTRLTVT.

This clonotype was counted only a few times. V is TRBV20-1 and J is TRBJ2-7, with 8 positions matching TRBD2. The germline CDR1 and CDR2 sequences are DFQATT and SNEGSKA (reference sequence). This CDR3 spans 12 amino acids. V lost 6 bases and J lost 5; bases outside the gene matches: 6. The CDR3 DNA reads as TGCAGTGCCGAGCGGGAGTTCAACGAGCAGTACTTC. This gives the protein CSAEREFNEQYF.

J is TRBJ2-1 and V is TRBV24-1, with TRBD2 matching 10 bases. V trimming: 3 bases; J trimming: 3 bases; junction bases outside the gene matches: 10. This CDR3 region has 18 residues. Germline V lookup: CDR1 KGHDR, CDR2 SFDVKD. The CDR3 region is CATSDHDGLAVNYNEQFF. In DNA form, the CDR3 reads TGTGCCACCAGTGATCACGATGGACTAGCGGTGAACTACAATGAGCAGTTCTTC.